Shown below are 30 T cell receptor beta chains from a single sample sequenced in a study of blood T cell repertoires in COVID-19. Repertoires were generated with immunoSEQ multiplex PCR, while TCRdb's copy carries only in-frame clones and drops some. The sample shows 150,000 to 200,000 clones, roughly 91% of them seen only once. The sequenced sample consisted of peripheral blood. These receptors all come from a man aged 40-49 years with active or convalescent COVID-19.

The genes are TRBV2 and TRBJ2-3, with 10 nucleotides matching TRBD1. The CDR3 is 14 residues long. Germline V CDR1 and CDR2: SNHLY, FYNNEI. The V segment lost 9 bases and the J segment 5 bases; nucleotides outside the gene matches: 8. CDR3 in DNA: TGTGCCAGTGACCGGGACAGGGGTGGAGATACGCAGTATTTT. Translation: CASDRDRGGDTQYF.

The chain uses TRBV7-2 and TRBJ2-4, with 9 bases matching TRBD1. CDR1 and CDR2 from the germline V gene are SGHTA and FQGNSA. Trimming cost V 4 bases and J 0 bases; bases outside gene matches: 4. There are 16 residues in the CDR3. This CDR3 reads CASSSKTGGAKNIQYF. CDR3 DNA sequence: TGTGCCAGCAGCTCCAAGACAGGGGGAGCCAAAAACATTCAGTACTTC.

J is TRBJ2-3 and V is TRBV7-2; 7 bases map to TRBD2. V lost 1 base, J lost 4 bases, and 2 bases stayed unmatched. The germline CDR1 and CDR2 sequences are SGHTA and FQGNSA. The CDR3 has 14 amino acids. This chain's CDR3 is CASSLGLAADTQYF. For the CDR3, the DNA is TGTGCCAGCAGCTTAGGACTAGCAGCAGATACGCAGTATTTT.

The J gene is TRBJ2-5, the V gene TRBV5-1; D is perhaps TRBD1 (5 bases). The length of the CDR3 is 13 residues. Trimming took 0 bases from V and 4 from J, leaving 7 bases between them. Germline CDR1 and CDR2: SGHRS and YFSETQ. The CDR3 DNA follows: TGCGCCAGCAGCTTGGGACAGCTAGAGACCCAGTACTTC. The encoded protein is CASSLGQLETQYF.

The chain links TRBV6-5 to TRBJ2-5; 12 bases map to TRBD2. CDR1 MNHEY and CDR2 SVGAGI come from the germline V gene. The length of the CDR3 is 15 residues. V dropped 9 bases and J dropped 5; count of bases not matched to a gene: 10. In DNA form, the CDR3 reads TGTGCCAGTCTAGTTCGACTAGCGGGAGATGAGACCCAGTACTTC. It specifies CASLVRLAGDETQYF.

The chain uses TRBV5-8 and TRBJ1-1, with a possible D match to TRBD1 (6 bases). The CDR3 has 14 residues. Trimming took 4 bases from V and 10 from J, leaving 20 bases between them. Germline CDR1 is SGHTS and CDR2 is YDEGEE. This CDR3 reads CASSIRTEGRGAFF. As DNA, the CDR3 is TGTGCCAGCAGCATCCGGACAGAGGGGAGGGGAGCTTTCTTT.

This sequence joins TRBV9 and TRBJ2-2; 10 bases agree with TRBD1. Germline V gene data show CDR1 as SGDLS and CDR2 as YYNGEE. The CDR3 covers 15 residues. The V segment lost 2 bases and the J segment 4 bases; nucleotides outside the gene matches: 2. The CDR3 reads CASSVRTGGTGELFF. CDR3 nucleotides: TGTGCCAGCAGCGTCAGGACAGGGGGCACCGGGGAGCTGTTTTTT.

The rearrangement uses TRBV19 and TRBJ1-5, with TRBD1 identical over 7 bases. The CDR3 is made up of 18 amino acids. V gave up 5 bases and J gave up 1 base; unmatched junction bases: 14. Germline lookup yields CDR1 LNHDA and CDR2 SQIVND (reference sequence). CDR3 region: CASSLGRSYRGSNQPQHF. CDR3 DNA sequence: TGTGCCAGTAGTCTAGGGAGATCCTACAGGGGCAGCAATCAGCCCCAGCATTTT.

The chain joins TRBV12-5 to TRBJ1-3; D gene unclear. CDR3 length equals 13 residues. Germline-derived CDR1 and CDR2 are LGHNT and FRNRAP. The germline V and J ends were trimmed by 8 bases and 0 bases, with 8 bases remaining between them. CDR3 amino acids: CASRGYSGNTIYF. In DNA form, the CDR3 reads TGTGCTAGTCGGGGATACTCTGGAAACACCATATATTTT.

This rearrangement joins TRBV5-1 to TRBJ2-6, with TRBD1 matching over 11 bases. Trimming at V came to 4 bases and at J to 2 bases, leaving 5 bases not matched to a gene. Germline assignment: CDR1 SGHRS and CDR2 YFSETQ. This CDR3 region has 17 residues. This chain's CDR3 is CASSTGTGGAGANVLTF. The CDR3, as DNA: TGCGCCAGCAGCACCGGGACAGGGGGAGCTGGGGCCAACGTCCTGACTTTC. Full variable domain (outside the CDR3, taken from reference TRBV5-1 and TRBJ2-6): KAGVTQTPRYLIKTRGQQVTLSCSPISGHRSVSWYQQTPGQGLQFLFEYFSETQRNKGNFPGRFSGRQFSNSRSEMNVSTLELGDSALYLCASSTGTGGAGANVLTFGAGSRLTVL.

J is TRBJ1-5 and V is TRBV11-2; 7 bases fit TRBD1. The V gene end was trimmed by 2 bases and the J gene end by 11 bases; junction bases not matched to a gene: 6. Germline lookup yields CDR1 SGHAT and CDR2 FQNNGV. The CDR3 extends over 13 amino acids. The CDR3 spells CASSLTGDRAQHF. CDR3 nucleotide sequence: TGTGCCAGCAGCTTAACAGGGGATAGAGCCCAGCATTTT.

For this clone: This sample also contains other DNA sequences that code for the same CDR3. The genes are TRBV6-5 and TRBJ2-5, with 11 nucleotides matching TRBD2. Trimming took 6 bases from V and 5 from J; bases not matched to a gene: 8. This CDR3 contains 15 residues. The germline V gene has CDR1 MNHEY and CDR2 SVGAGI. CDR3 protein: CASRDSGRAGETQYF. The CDR3 DNA sequence: TGTGCCAGCAGGGATAGCGGGAGGGCCGGGGAGACCCAGTACTTC.

V usage is TRBV7-2 and J usage is TRBJ2-5; TRBD1 matches at 9 bases. J gave up 5 bases and V 3 bases, and 7 bases lay outside the gene matches. In germline, CDR1 is SGHTA, CDR2 FQGNSA. CDR3 length: 15 amino acids. The CDR3 reads CASSFGDRGSETQYF. The CDR3 coding sequence is TGTGCCAGCAGCTTTGGTGACAGGGGGTCGGAGACCCAGTACTTC.

This sequence joins TRBV5-4 and TRBJ2-3, with a possible D match to TRBD2 (6 bases). Germline V gene data show CDR1 as SGHNT and CDR2 as YYREEE (reference sequence). This CDR3 region has 14 residues. V lost 1 base, J lost 3 bases, and 9 bases lay in between. The CDR3 loop reads CASSLRLGTDTQYF. CDR3 bases: TGTGCCAGCAGCTTGCGACTAGGGACAGATACGCAGTATTTT.

The chain employs TRBV11-2 and TRBJ2-7; TRBD1 matches at 8 bases. V gave up 5 bases and J gave up 7 bases; unmatched junction bases: 4. The CDR3 runs 12 residues. Germline CDR1 and CDR2: SGHAT and FQNNGV. The CDR3 bases are TGTGCCAGCAGCAGACAGGGGAATGAGCAGTACTTC. Encoded protein: CASSRQGNEQYF.

CDR3 protein: CASSHWGLGGGYTF. The CDR3 DNA reads TGTGCCAGCAGCCATTGGGGACTAGGGGGTGGCTACACCTTC. The chain combines TRBV5-6 with TRBJ1-2; maybe TRBD1 (6 bases). CDR3 length: 14 amino acids. In germline, CDR1 is SGHDT, CDR2 YYEEEE. Trimming took 4 bases from V and 7 from J, leaving 17 bases between them.

The V call is TRBV6-5, the J call TRBJ1-2, with D possibly being TRBD1 (6 bases). Germline CDR1 reads MNHEY; CDR2 reads SVGAGI. CDR3 length equals 15 residues. Trimming removed 6 bases at V and 8 bases at J, with 22 bases between. CDR3 DNA: TGTGCCAGCAGAGTAGACAGGTCTCCCTCACAAGGCTACACCTTC. This codes for CASRVDRSPSQGYTF.

V usage is TRBV3-1 (or the pseudogene TRBV3-2) and J usage is TRBJ2-1; D unclear. CDR3 length equals 15 residues. V dropped 5 bases and J dropped 1 base, with 12 bases sitting between them. Germline CDR1 and CDR2: LGHDT and YNNKEL (reference sequence). The CDR3 region has the DNA TGTGCCAGCAGCGAAAGAGGAGAATCCTACAATGAGCAGTTCTTC. Amino acids: CASSERGESYNEQFF.

This clone was observed once. The CDR3 nucleotides read TGCGCCAGCAGCGCGACACTTAACACTGAAGCTTTCTTT. Protein: CASSATLNTEAFF. The chain carries TRBV5-1 and TRBJ1-1, with D unresolved. Trimming cost V 4 bases and J 2 bases, with 9 bases left between them. Germline values: CDR1 SGHRS, CDR2 YFSETQ. The CDR3 consists of 13 residues.

This chain joins TRBV7-7 and TRBJ2-5, with TRBD1 as a possible D gene (7 bases). Germline CDR1 and CDR2: SSHAT and FNYEAQ (reference sequence). Trimming cost V 4 bases and J 3 bases, with 12 bases left between them. This CDR3 contains 14 residues. CDR3 amino acids: CASSSQGGKETQYF. In nucleotides, the CDR3 is TGTGCCAGCAGCTCCCAGGGGGGAAAAGAGACCCAGTACTTC. Variable domain in full (rest from reference TRBV7-7 and TRBJ2-5): GAGVSQSPRYKVTKRGQDVTLRCDPISSHATLYWYQQALGQGPEFLTYFNYEAQPDKSGLPSDRFSAERPEGSISTLTIQRTEQRDSAMYRCASSSQGGKETQYFGPGTRLLVL.

The chain recombines TRBV7-9 with TRBJ2-1, with 8 positions matching TRBD2. J lost 8 bases, V lost 5 bases, and 11 bases had no gene match. The CDR3 is 15 residues long. CDR1 SEHNR and CDR2 FQNEAQ come from the germline V gene (reference sequence). The CDR3 here is CASSSSGLVSHEQFF. The CDR3, as DNA: TGTGCCAGCAGCAGCTCGGGACTAGTCAGCCATGAGCAGTTCTTC.

The rearrangement joins TRBV6-5 to TRBJ1-1, with D possibly matching TRBD1 (5 bases). The CDR3 has 12 amino acids. V was cut by 5 bases and J by 13 bases, with 17 bases left in between. CDR1 and CDR2 (germline): MNHEY, SVGAGI. The CDR3: CASSTSEGRGFF. The CDR3 DNA follows: TGTGCCAGCAGTACTTCAGAGGGGAGGGGTTTCTTT.

This chain links TRBV28 with TRBJ1-1; D may be TRBD1 (5 bases). The V end was cut by 7 bases, the J end by 1 base, with 16 bases between. The germline gives CDR1 MDHEN, CDR2 SYDVKM. This CDR3 contains 15 residues. The CDR3 nucleotides are TGTGCCAGCACCAGGGAAGGTCGACAGAACACTGAAGCTTTCTTT. This sequence encodes CASTREGRQNTEAFF.

The rearrangement uses TRBV18 and TRBJ2-5; D is perhaps TRBD1 (5 bases). Germline assignment: CDR1 KGHSH and CDR2 LQKENI. CDR3 size: 13 residues. V dropped 2 bases and J dropped 2 bases, with 6 bases sitting between them. CDR3 in DNA: TGTGCCAGCTCACCAAAGGGGCAAGAGACCCAGTACTTC. Encoded protein: CASSPKGQETQYF.

The chain links TRBV2 to TRBJ1-2; the D gene is possibly TRBD1 (6 bases). With 7 bases removed from V and 5 bases from J, the gap between germline ends came to 14 bases. This CDR3 contains 13 residues. CDR1 is SNHLY, CDR2 FYNNEI, per germline. This chain's CDR3 is CASIPQGRYGYTF. The CDR3 nucleotides read TGTGCCAGCATCCCACAGGGCCGGTATGGCTACACCTTC.

The chain is built from TRBV11-2 and TRBJ2-7; 7 nucleotides match TRBD2. CDR1 SGHAT and CDR2 FQNNGV come from the germline V gene. V trimming: 5 bases; J trimming: 4 bases; junction bases outside the gene matches: 8. The length of the CDR3 is 14 residues. The CDR3, as DNA: TGTGCCAGCAGCCGACCCGCGGGAGCGTACGAGCAGTACTTC. Translated: CASSRPAGAYEQYF.

The J gene is TRBJ1-1, the V gene TRBV21-1. TRBV21-1 constitutes a pseudogene. This CDR3 contains 15 residues. This CDR3 reads CASSKTGRKNTEAFF. DNA of the CDR3: TGTGCCAGCAGCAAAACGGGTCGGAAGAACACTGAAGCTTTCTTT.

The rearrangement links TRBV7-2 to TRBJ2-1, with TRBD1 as a possible D gene (5 bases). In germline, CDR1 is SGHTA, CDR2 FQGNSA. This CDR3 spans 14 amino acids. V lost 0 bases to trimming and J lost 6 bases, with 9 bases between them. CDR3 sequence reads: CASSLAQGGNEQFF. CDR3 nucleotide sequence: TGTGCCAGCAGCTTAGCTCAGGGCGGCAATGAGCAGTTCTTC.

The chain joins TRBV29-1 to TRBJ2-3; the D gene is possibly TRBD1 (5 bases). The CDR3 loop spans 14 amino acids. Germline values: CDR1 SQVTM, CDR2 ANQGSEA. The V end lost 3 bases, the J end lost 2 bases, and 12 bases lay between the germline ends. Here the CDR3 DNA reads TGCAGCGTTGAGCCAGGGTTGCACACAGATACGCAGTATTTT. Translating gives CSVEPGLHTDTQYF.

J is TRBJ2-2 and V is TRBV6-5, with D maybe TRBD2 (6 bases). The germline V and J ends were trimmed by 6 bases and 0 bases, with 11 bases remaining between them. CDR1 and CDR2 from the germline V gene are MNHEY and SVGAGI. The CDR3 extends over 15 amino acids. The CDR3 coding sequence is TGTGCCAGCAGCCAGGGACTCCCGAACACCGGGGAGCTGTTTTTT. Translating it yields CASSQGLPNTGELFF.